The next 25 T cell receptor beta chains were all read from a single sample in a study of shared clonotypes between healthy human individuals. The repertoire was sequenced with immunoSEQ multiplex PCR; TCRdb's copy has only in-frame clones and lacks some. Among 100,000 or so clones listed, more than 45% were seen once. Source material: PBMCs. The receptor source for this set is a woman between 40 and 55 years old in good health. Some clones in this sample may be carry-over from other donors' samples.

This clone was counted between two and nine times. This chain uses TRBV6-5 with TRBJ2-7; 8 nucleotides align to TRBD2. This CDR3 comprises 15 residues. CDR1 MNHEY and CDR2 SVGAGI come from the germline V gene. With V trimmed by 5 bases and J by 6 bases, 12 bases remained unmatched. The CDR3 spells CASSPPSGGRGEQYF. The CDR3 nucleotides read TGTGCCAGCAGTCCCCCCTCGGGAGGGCGCGGCGAGCAGTACTTC.

CDR3 amino acids: CASSVDRDTEAFF. The CDR3, as DNA: TGTGCCAGCAGCGTAGACAGGGACACTGAAGCTTTCTTT. V and J are TRBV6-1 and TRBJ1-1; TRBD1 agrees at 7 bases. Germline assignment: CDR1 MNHNS and CDR2 SASEGT. The CDR3 covers 13 residues. The trim removed 6 bases at V and 3 bases at J, leaving 4 bases unmatched.

This clone was seen a few times. The V and J genes are TRBV15 and TRBJ1-4; possible D gene TRBD1, 6 bases. Germline V lookup: CDR1 LNHNV, CDR2 YYDKDF (reference sequence). V lost 3 bases, J lost 8 bases, and 19 bases lay in between. The CDR3 is 16 amino acids. CDR3 sequence: CATSRGSTGSGEKLFF. The CDR3 coding sequence is TGTGCCACCAGCAGGGGGTCCACAGGGAGTGGAGAAAAACTGTTTTTT.

The DNA for the CDR3 is TGTGCCAGCAGCCGCACGATTGGGGGGACCTACGAGCAGTACTTC. This gives the protein CASSRTIGGTYEQYF. This chain joins TRBV7-6 and TRBJ2-5, with D possibly TRBD2 on 6 matching bases. The J call may be mistaken, given a closer DNA end match to TRBJ2-7. The CDR3 totals 15 residues. Germline CDR1 is SGHVS and CDR2 is FNYEAQ.

This clone occurred many times. V is TRBV29-1 and J is TRBJ2-1; D not certain. V dropped 5 bases and J dropped 8 bases, with 19 bases sitting between them. Germline CDR1 SQVTM, CDR2 ANQGSEA. The CDR3 has 14 amino acids. The CDR3 is CSVCKGTVIDEQFF. CDR3 coding DNA: TGCAGCGTTTGCAAGGGAACCGTTATCGATGAGCAGTTCTTC.

This clone occurred once. A much larger clone differs from this one at a single base, so this may be a read error. Other DNA sequences in the same sample also yield this CDR3. The V call is TRBV28, the J call TRBJ1-2; 7 positions match TRBD1. The CDR3 runs 16 residues. The germline CDR1 and CDR2 sequences are MDHEN and SYDVKM. DNA for the CDR3: TGCGCCAGCAGACTGAGTTTACAGGGGTTCGGCTATGGCTACACCTTC. It is translated as CASRLSLQGFGYGYTF.

This clone was detected only a few times. The J gene is TRBJ2-5, the V gene TRBV20-1; TRBD2 aligns across 7 bases. V trimming: 1 base; J trimming: 13 bases; junction bases outside the gene matches: 6. Germline V gene lookup returns CDR1 DFQATT and CDR2 SNEGSKA (reference sequence). The CDR3 covers 11 residues. CDR3 DNA sequence: TGCAGTGCTAGAGCCGGGGGGATCGGGTACTTC. Protein: CSARAGGIGYF.

This clone was counted between two and nine times. The rearrangement uses TRBV7-3 and TRBJ2-3; 8 bases are a match to TRBD2. The junction had 11 bases not matched to a gene; V was cut back by 5 bases and J by 4 bases. This CDR3 has 16 residues. Germline CDR1 and CDR2: SGHTA and FQGTGA. DNA for the CDR3: TGTGCCAGCAGCCCCCATGGCGGGGGGCGAGCAGATACGCAGTATTTT. This codes for CASSPHGGGRADTQYF.

The chain has TRBV28 and TRBJ2-1; no reliable D call. The V end lost 0 bases, the J end lost 7 bases, and 4 bases lay between the germline ends. From germline, CDR1 is MDHEN and CDR2 SYDVKM. CDR3 size: 12 residues. CDR3 region: CASSLWENEQFF. CDR3 bases: TGTGCCAGCAGTTTATGGGAAAATGAGCAGTTCTTC.

V usage is TRBV15 and J usage is TRBJ1-4, with D tentatively TRBD1 (6 bases). The CDR3 has 15 residues. Germline CDR1 is LNHNV and CDR2 is YYDKDF (reference sequence). V was clipped by 4 bases and J by 8 bases, with 17 bases between them. CDR3 loop: CATSTPGGGGEKLFF. The CDR3 coding sequence is TGTGCCACCAGCACCCCCGGCGGGGGGGGCGAAAAACTGTTTTTT.

This clone qualifies as medium-sized. The same CDR3 is also encoded by other DNA sequences in this sample. Here the CDR3 reads CASSDKGSPSEQYF. CDR3 in DNA: TGTGCCAGCAGTGACAAGGGGTCCCCCTCCGAGCAGTACTTC. This sequence joins TRBV6-1 and TRBJ2-7, with TRBD1 as a possible D gene (5 bases). The V gene's germline CDR1 is MNHNS and CDR2 SASEGT. The length of the CDR3 is 14 residues. With 3 bases removed from V and 6 bases from J, the gap between germline ends came to 15 bases.

The CDR3 DNA reads as TGTGCCAGCAGGCGACGGGGATACAATGAGCAGTTCTTC. This gives the protein CASRRRGYNEQFF. V gene TRBV27 combines with J gene TRBJ2-1; a weak D match, TRBD2 (5 bases). The CDR3 length is 13 residues. V lost 6 bases and J lost 4, with 10 bases in between. From germline, CDR1 is MNHEY and CDR2 SMNVEV (reference sequence).

This clone came up many times. The genes are TRBV29-1 and TRBJ2-4, with a weak D call TRBD1 (6 bases). Germline V CDR1 and CDR2: SQVTM, ANQGSEA. Trimming removed 0 bases from V and 7 bases from J, with 10 bases in between. The CDR3 totals 13 residues. The DNA for the CDR3 is TGCAGCGTTGAAGAGTCAGGGGCGAACATTCAGTACTTC. Its translation: CSVEESGANIQYF.

The CDR3 protein is CSVAGDRGNGYTF. The DNA for the CDR3 is TGCAGCGTTGCCGGGGACAGGGGAAATGGCTACACCTTC. The chain employs TRBV29-1 and TRBJ1-2; 10 positions match TRBD1. Germline assignment: CDR1 SQVTM and CDR2 ANQGSEA. V was pared by 4 bases and J by 6 bases, with 5 bases of the junction left unmatched. The CDR3 has 13 amino acids.

The chain has TRBV14 and TRBJ2-1, with D perhaps matching TRBD2 (6 bases). This CDR3 spans 13 amino acids. With 4 bases removed from V and 7 bases from J, the gap between germline ends came to 11 bases. Germline CDR1 and CDR2: SGHDN and FVKESK. The CDR3 DNA reads TGTGCCAGCAGCCCGGGACTTTTGAATGAGCAGTTCTTC. Residues: CASSPGLLNEQFF.

V usage is TRBV2 and J usage is TRBJ2-1; no firm D call. Deletions cut 2 bases from V and 6 bases from J, with 11 bases between. The CDR3 extends over 14 amino acids. Per germline, CDR1 SNHLY and CDR2 FYNNEI. CDR3 bases: TGTGCCAGCAGTGAAAACCACCCGTCCAATGAGCAGTTCTTC. This gives the protein CASSENHPSNEQFF. Filled out from reference TRBV2 and TRBJ2-1, the complete variable domain reads EPEVTQTPSHQVTQMGQEVILRCVPISNHLYFYWYRQILGQKVEFLVSFYNNEISEKSEIFDDQFSVERPDGSNFTLKIRSTKLEDSAMYFCASSENHPSNEQFFGPGTRLTVL.

This clone was seen more than once but under ten times. The chain is built from TRBV7-9 and TRBJ2-3; D possibly corresponds to TRBD2 (6 bases). CDR1 is SEHNR, CDR2 FQNEAQ, per germline (reference sequence). The CDR3 consists of 16 residues. The V end lost 5 bases, the J end lost 0 bases, and 15 bases lay between the germline ends. The DNA for the CDR3 is TGTGCCAGCAGCCGTGGCTCCGGGGGTAGCACAGATACGCAGTATTTT. This gives the protein CASSRGSGGSTDTQYF.

Many counts were recorded for this clone. This CDR3 is CASTSFIRDQPQHF. The CDR3 DNA follows: TGTGCCAGTACGTCTTTTATTAGGGATCAGCCCCAGCATTTT. The chain links TRBV19 to TRBJ1-5; D is unresolved. Trimming pared 7 bases from V and 5 bases from J, leaving 15 bases between. This CDR3 is built from 14 residues. CDR1 is LNHDA, CDR2 SQIVND, per germline (reference sequence).

This clone showed up many times. The rearrangement links TRBV10-2 to TRBJ2-6; D is undetermined. CDR1 and CDR2 (germline): WSHSY, SAAADI. V gave up 7 bases and J gave up 2 bases, with 12 bases separating them. The CDR3 runs 15 residues. CDR3 in DNA: TGCGCCAGCACCCCCGCCACGGCTGGGGCCAACGTCCTGACTTTC. This encodes CASTPATAGANVLTF.

A remark on this clone: This likely came from a read error, as a far larger clone is one base away. The CDR3 coding sequence is TGCAGCGTTGGGCGGGATGGGGGTCTTGGGACCCAGTACTTC. Protein product: CSVGRDGGLGTQYF. The chain uses TRBV29-1 and TRBJ2-5; D is perhaps TRBD2 (6 bases). Trimming left V 4 bases short and J 7 bases short, with 19 bases between. This CDR3 has 14 amino acids. CDR1 is SQVTM and CDR2 is ANQGSEA in the germline V gene.

The chain employs TRBV6-5 and TRBJ1-1; no clear D gene. This CDR3 contains 14 residues. The V and J ends lost 4 bases and 5 bases respectively, with 14 bases between them. Germline lookup yields CDR1 MNHEY and CDR2 SVGAGI. DNA of the CDR3: TGTGCCAGCAGTTCCCGGGAGGTGGATACTGAAGCTTTCTTT. This translates into CASSSREVDTEAFF.

CDR3 DNA sequence: TGTGCCAGCAGTGTTAGCAGGTCCTACAATGAGCAGTTCTTC. Translated: CASSVSRSYNEQFF. This chain connects TRBV2 to TRBJ2-1; D remains unclear. CDR1 SNHLY and CDR2 FYNNEI come from the germline V gene. This CDR3 region has 14 residues. The germline V and J ends were trimmed by 4 bases and 1 base, with 8 bases remaining between them.

This rearrangement joins TRBV11-1 to TRBJ2-5; 13 nucleotides line up with TRBD2. The J call may be in error: the DNA end matches TRBJ2-7 better. This CDR3 comprises 16 residues. Per the germline V gene, CDR1 is SGHAT and CDR2 is FQDESV (reference sequence). The CDR3 DNA follows: TGTGCCAGCAGCCGAGGACTAGCGGGAGCTACCTACGAGCAGTACTTC. Translated: CASSRGLAGATYEQYF.

This clone was seen ten or more times. This sequence joins TRBV6-1 and TRBJ1-5; D is perhaps TRBD1 (5 bases). This CDR3 comprises 13 residues. Trimming cost V 1 base and J 5 bases, with 6 bases left between them. The V gene's germline CDR1 is MNHNS and CDR2 SASEGT. The CDR3 protein is CASSEGGYQPQHF. CDR3 in DNA: TGTGCCAGCAGTGAAGGGGGCTATCAGCCCCAGCATTTT.

The chain carries TRBV18 and TRBJ1-2; D ambiguous. Trimming took 3 bases from V and 2 from J, leaving 7 bases between them. The CDR3 contains 13 residues. CDR1 is KGHSH and CDR2 is LQKENI in the germline V gene. The CDR3 DNA reads as TGTGCCAGCTCACCCCAGGAAAACTATGGCTACACCTTC. It translates to CASSPQENYGYTF. The complete variable domain, with remaining parts taken from reference TRBV18 and TRBJ1-2, reads NAGVMQNPRHLVRRRGQEARLRCSPMKGHSHVYWYRQLPEEGLKFMVYLQKENIIDESGMPKERFSAEFPKEGPSILRIQQVVRGDSAAYFCASSPQENYGYTFGSGTRLTVV.